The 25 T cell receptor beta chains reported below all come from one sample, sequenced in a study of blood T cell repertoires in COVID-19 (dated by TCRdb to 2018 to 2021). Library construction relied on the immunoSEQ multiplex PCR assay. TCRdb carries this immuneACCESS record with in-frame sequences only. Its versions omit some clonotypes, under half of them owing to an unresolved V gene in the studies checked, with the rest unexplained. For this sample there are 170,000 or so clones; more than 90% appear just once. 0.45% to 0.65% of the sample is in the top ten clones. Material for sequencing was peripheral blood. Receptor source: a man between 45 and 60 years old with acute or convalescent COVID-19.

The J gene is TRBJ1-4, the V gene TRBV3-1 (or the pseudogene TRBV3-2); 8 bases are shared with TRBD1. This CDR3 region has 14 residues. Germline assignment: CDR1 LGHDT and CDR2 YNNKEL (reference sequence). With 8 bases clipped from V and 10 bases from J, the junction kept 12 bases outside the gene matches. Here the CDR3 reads CASGATGEVGKLFF. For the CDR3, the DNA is TGTGCCAGCGGGGCGACAGGGGAGGTTGGAAAACTGTTTTTT.

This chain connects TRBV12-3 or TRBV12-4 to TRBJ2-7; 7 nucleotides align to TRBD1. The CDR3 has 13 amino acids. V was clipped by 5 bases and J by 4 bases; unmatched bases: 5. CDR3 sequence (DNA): TGTGCCAGCAGTGAGGGACAGCGTTACGAGCAGTACTTC. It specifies CASSEGQRYEQYF.

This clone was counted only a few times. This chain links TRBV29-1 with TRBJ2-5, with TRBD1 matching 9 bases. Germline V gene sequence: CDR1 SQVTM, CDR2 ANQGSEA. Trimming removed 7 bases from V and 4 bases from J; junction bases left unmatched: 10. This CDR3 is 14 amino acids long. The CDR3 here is CSASRGTGTETQYF. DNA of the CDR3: TGCAGCGCAAGTCGGGGGACAGGGACAGAGACCCAGTACTTC.

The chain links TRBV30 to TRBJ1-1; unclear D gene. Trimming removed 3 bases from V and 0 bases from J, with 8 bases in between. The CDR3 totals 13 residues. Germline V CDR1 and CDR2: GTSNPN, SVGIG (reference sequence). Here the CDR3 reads CAWSDQLNTEAFF. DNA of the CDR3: TGTGCCTGGAGCGATCAGTTGAACACTGAAGCTTTCTTT.

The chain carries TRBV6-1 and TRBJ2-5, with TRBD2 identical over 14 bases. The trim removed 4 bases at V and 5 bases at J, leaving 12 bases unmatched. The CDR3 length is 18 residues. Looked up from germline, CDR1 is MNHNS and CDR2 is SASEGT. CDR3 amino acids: CASSARLAGGPRFETQYF. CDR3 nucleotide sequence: TGTGCCAGCAGTGCGCGACTAGCGGGAGGGCCGAGGTTCGAGACCCAGTACTTC.

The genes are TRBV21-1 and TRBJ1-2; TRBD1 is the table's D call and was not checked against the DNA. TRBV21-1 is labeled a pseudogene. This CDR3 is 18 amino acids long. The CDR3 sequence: CASTRRVGTGYYLGGYTF. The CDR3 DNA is TGTGCCAGCACCCGAAGGGTAGGGACAGGGTATTACCTTGGTGGCTACACCTTC.

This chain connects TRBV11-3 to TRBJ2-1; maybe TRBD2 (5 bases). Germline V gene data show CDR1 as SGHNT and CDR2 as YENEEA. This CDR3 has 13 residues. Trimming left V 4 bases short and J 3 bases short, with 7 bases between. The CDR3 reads CASSSRDYNEQFF. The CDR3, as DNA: TGTGCCAGCAGCTCCCGGGACTACAATGAGCAGTTCTTC.

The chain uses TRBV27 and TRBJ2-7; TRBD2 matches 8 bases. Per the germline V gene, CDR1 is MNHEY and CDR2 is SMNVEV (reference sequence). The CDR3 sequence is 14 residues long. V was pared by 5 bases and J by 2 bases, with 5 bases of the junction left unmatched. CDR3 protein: CASSPQRGPYEQYV. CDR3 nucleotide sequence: TGTGCCAGCAGTCCCCAGCGGGGGCCCTACGAGCAGTACGTC.

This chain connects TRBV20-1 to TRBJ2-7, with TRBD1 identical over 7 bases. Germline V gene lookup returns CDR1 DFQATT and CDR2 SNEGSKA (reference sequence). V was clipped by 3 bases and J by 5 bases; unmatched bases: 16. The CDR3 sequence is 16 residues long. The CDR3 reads CSASFEGAAAGNEQYF. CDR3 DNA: TGCAGTGCTAGTTTTGAGGGGGCGGCTGCCGGGAACGAGCAGTACTTC.

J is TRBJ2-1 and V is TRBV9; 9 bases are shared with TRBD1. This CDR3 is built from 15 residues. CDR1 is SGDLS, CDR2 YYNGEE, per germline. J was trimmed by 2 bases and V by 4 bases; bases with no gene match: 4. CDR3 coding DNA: TGTGCCAGCAGCACGGGACAGGGAACCTACAATGAGCAGTTCTTC. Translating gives CASSTGQGTYNEQFF.

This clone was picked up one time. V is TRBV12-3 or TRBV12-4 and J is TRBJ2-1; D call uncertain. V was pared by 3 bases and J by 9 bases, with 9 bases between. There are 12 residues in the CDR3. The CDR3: CASSLEALEQFF. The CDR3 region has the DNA TGTGCCAGCAGTTTGGAAGCGCTTGAGCAGTTCTTC.

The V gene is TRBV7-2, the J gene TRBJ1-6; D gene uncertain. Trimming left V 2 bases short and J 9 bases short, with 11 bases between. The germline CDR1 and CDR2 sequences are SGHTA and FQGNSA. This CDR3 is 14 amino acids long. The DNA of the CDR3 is TGTGCCAGCAGCTTAATACAGAGTTCTTCACCCCTCCACTTT. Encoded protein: CASSLIQSSSPLHF.

The CDR3 protein is CASSVALNEQFF. The CDR3 DNA is TGTGCCAGCAGCGTAGCTTTAAATGAGCAGTTCTTC. This chain connects TRBV9 to TRBJ2-1; D unresolved. V lost 0 bases and J 7 bases, leaving 5 bases between the germline ends. The CDR3 loop spans 12 amino acids. Germline values: CDR1 SGDLS, CDR2 YYNGEE.

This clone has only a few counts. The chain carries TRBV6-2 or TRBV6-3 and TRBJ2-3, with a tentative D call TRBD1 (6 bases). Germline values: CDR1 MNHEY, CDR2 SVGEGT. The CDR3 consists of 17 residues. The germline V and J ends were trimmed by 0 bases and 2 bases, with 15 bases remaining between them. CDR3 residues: CASSYSSRDTVTDTQYF. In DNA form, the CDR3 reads TGTGCCAGCAGTTACTCGAGTCGGGACACCGTCACAGATACGCAGTATTTT.

Here the CDR3 DNA reads TGTGCCAGCAGCCAGGGGACAGGAGGCAATCAGCCCCAGCATTTT. This translates into CASSQGTGGNQPQHF. The chain links TRBV4-2 to TRBJ1-5; 8 bases line up with TRBD1. The CDR3 length is 15 residues. J lost 2 bases, V lost 3 bases, and 3 bases had no gene match. Germline CDR1 reads LGHNA; CDR2 reads YNFKEQ.

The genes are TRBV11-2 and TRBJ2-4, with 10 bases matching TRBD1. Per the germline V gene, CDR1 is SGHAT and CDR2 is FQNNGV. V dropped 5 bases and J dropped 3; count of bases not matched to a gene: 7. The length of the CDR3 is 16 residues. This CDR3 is CASSPRQGAVKNIQYF. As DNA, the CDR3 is TGTGCCAGCAGCCCTCGACAGGGGGCTGTCAAAAACATTCAGTACTTC.

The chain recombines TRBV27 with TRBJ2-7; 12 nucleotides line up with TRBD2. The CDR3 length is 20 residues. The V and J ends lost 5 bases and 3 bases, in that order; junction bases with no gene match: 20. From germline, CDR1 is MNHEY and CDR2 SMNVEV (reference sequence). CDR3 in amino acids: CASSAGRRTSGIPPGYEQYF. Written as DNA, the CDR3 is TGTGCCAGCAGTGCTGGTCGGCGGACTAGCGGGATACCCCCGGGCTACGAGCAGTACTTC.

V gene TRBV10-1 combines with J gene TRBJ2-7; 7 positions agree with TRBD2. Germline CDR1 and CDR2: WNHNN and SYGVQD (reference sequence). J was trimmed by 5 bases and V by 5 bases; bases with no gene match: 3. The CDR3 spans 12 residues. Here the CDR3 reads CASSNSGHEQYF. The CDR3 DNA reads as TGCGCCAGCAGTAATAGCGGGCACGAGCAGTACTTC.

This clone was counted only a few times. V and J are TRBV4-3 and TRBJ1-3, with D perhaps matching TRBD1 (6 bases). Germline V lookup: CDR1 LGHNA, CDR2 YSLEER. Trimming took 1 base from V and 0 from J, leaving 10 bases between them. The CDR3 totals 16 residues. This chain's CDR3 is CASSQGGGLSGNTIYF. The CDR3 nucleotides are TGCGCCAGCAGCCAAGGCGGGGGCCTCTCTGGAAACACCATATATTTT.

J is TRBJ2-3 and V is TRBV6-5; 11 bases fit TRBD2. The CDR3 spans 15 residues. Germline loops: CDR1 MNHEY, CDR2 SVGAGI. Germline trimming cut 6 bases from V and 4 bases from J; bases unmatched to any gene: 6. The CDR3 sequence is CASSMTSGNADTQYF. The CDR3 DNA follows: TGTGCCAGCAGCATGACTAGCGGGAACGCAGATACGCAGTATTTT.

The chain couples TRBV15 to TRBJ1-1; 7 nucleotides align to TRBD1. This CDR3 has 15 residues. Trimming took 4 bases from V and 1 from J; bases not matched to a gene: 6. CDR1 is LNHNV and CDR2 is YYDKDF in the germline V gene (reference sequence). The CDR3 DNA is TGTGCCACCAGCACCAAGACAGGGAGGAACACTGAAGCTTTCTTT. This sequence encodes CATSTKTGRNTEAFF.

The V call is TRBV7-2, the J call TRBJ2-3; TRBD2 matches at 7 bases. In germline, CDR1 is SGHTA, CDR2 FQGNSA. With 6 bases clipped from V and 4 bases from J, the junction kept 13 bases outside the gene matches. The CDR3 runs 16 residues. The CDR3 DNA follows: TGTGCCAGCAGAACTCGAGGCGGGGGTGGTGCAGATACGCAGTATTTT. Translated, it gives CASRTRGGGGADTQYF.

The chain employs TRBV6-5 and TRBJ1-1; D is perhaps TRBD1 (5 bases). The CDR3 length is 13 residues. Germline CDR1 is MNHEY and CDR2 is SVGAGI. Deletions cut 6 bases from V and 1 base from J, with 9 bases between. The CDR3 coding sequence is TGTGCCAGCAGGCTAGGACAGAACACTGAAGCTTTCTTT. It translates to CASRLGQNTEAFF.

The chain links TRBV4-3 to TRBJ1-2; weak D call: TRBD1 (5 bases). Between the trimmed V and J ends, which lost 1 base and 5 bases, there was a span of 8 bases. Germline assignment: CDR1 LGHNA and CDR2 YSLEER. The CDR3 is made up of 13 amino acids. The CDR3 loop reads CASSQGAGYGYTF. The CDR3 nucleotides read TGCGCCAGCAGCCAAGGGGCAGGGTATGGCTACACCTTC.

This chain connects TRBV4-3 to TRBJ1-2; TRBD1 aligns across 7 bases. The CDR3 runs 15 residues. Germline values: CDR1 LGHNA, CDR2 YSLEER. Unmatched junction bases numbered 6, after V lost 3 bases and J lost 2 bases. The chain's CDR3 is CASSHELGQNYGYTF. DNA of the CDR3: TGCGCCAGCAGCCACGAATTGGGACAGAACTATGGCTACACCTTC.